These 24 T cell receptor beta chains originate from one sample sequenced in a study of cytomegalovirus exposure and HLA in healthy donors. PCR was performed using 60 Vbeta and 13 Jbeta primers. Assay used: immunoSEQ multiplex PCR; TCRdb lists only in-frame clones, some missing. Of under 150,000 clones listed, 60% to 85% were seen once; the top ten hold less than 3.5%. Sequenced: PBMCs. The receptor set was obtained from a male donor in good health and CMV-seronegative.

The J gene is TRBJ1-1, the V gene TRBV19, with a tentative D call TRBD1 (5 bases). Trimming shortened V by 3 bases and J by 4 bases, and 12 bases separated the two germline ends. The germline CDR1 and CDR2 sequences are LNHDA and SQIVND (reference sequence). This CDR3 has 14 residues. This CDR3 reads CASSMGSGFTEAFF. The CDR3 DNA sequence: TGTGCCAGTAGTATGGGGTCAGGGTTCACTGAAGCTTTCTTT.

The genes are TRBV9 and TRBJ2-7; TRBD1 matches 7 bases. Germline V lookup: CDR1 SGDLS, CDR2 YYNGEE. Unmatched junction bases numbered 5, after V lost 0 bases and J lost 8 bases. This CDR3 has 13 amino acids. The CDR3 spells CASSVGGQSQQYF. The CDR3 DNA sequence: TGTGCCAGCAGCGTAGGGGGACAGTCGCAGCAGTACTTC.

The V and J genes are TRBV4-3 and TRBJ2-1, with TRBD2 as a possible D gene (6 bases). The V gene's germline CDR1 is LGHNA and CDR2 YSLEER. This CDR3 region has 14 residues. V was clipped by 4 bases and J by 7 bases, with 14 bases between them. The CDR3 sequence is CASSPEVGRNEQFF. In nucleotides, the CDR3 is TGCGCCAGCAGCCCTGAAGTAGGGAGGAATGAGCAGTTCTTC.

The chain recombines TRBV5-5 with TRBJ1-2, with D possibly being TRBD1 (5 bases). The ends were cut back, 5 bases at V and 1 base at J, with 9 bases in the middle. The CDR3 sequence is 13 residues long. Germline V gene data show CDR1 as SGHKS and CDR2 as YYEKEE (reference sequence). In DNA form, the CDR3 reads TGTGCCAGCAGGACAGTCTTTAACTATGGCTACACCTTC. This codes for CASRTVFNYGYTF.

The genes are TRBV5-4 and TRBJ2-7; TRBD2 aligns across 7 bases. Germline V gene data show CDR1 as SGHNT and CDR2 as YYREEE (reference sequence). The CDR3 extends over 16 amino acids. The J segment lost 5 bases and the V segment lost 0 bases, leaving 11 bases of the junction unmatched. CDR3 bases: TGTGCCAGCAGCTTGGATGCCGGGGGGAACGTCGACGAGCAGTACTTC. Protein: CASSLDAGGNVDEQYF.

The CDR3 coding sequence is TGTGCCAGCAGTGAAAGGTACAGGGAGAATGAGCAGTTCTTC. This encodes CASSERYRENEQFF. The J gene is TRBJ2-1, the V gene TRBV6-1; weak D call: TRBD1 (6 bases). With 2 bases removed from V and 7 bases from J, the gap between germline ends came to 12 bases. The CDR3 consists of 14 residues. The V gene's germline CDR1 is MNHNS and CDR2 SASEGT.

This clone came up a few times. The chain joins TRBV10-1 to TRBJ1-1; perhaps TRBD1 as D (5 bases). Germline V gene lookup returns CDR1 WNHNN and CDR2 SYGVQD (reference sequence). The CDR3 length is 14 residues. V lost 2 bases and J 4 bases, leaving 11 bases between the germline ends. The DNA of the CDR3 is TGCGCCAGCAGTGAGGGGGCCGGTCCCACTGAAGCTTTCTTT. Translation gives CASSEGAGPTEAFF.

Only one count was recorded for this clone. This chain joins TRBV7-2 and TRBJ1-2; D is unresolved. Germline values: CDR1 SGHTA, CDR2 FQGNSA. This CDR3 is 14 amino acids long. V dropped 4 bases and J dropped 5 bases, with 14 bases sitting between them. The CDR3 nucleotides read TGTGCCAGCAGCTCGAAGCCCGGGTCTTATGGCTACACCTTC. This gives the protein CASSSKPGSYGYTF.

In this sample, this clone turned up a few times. V is TRBV5-1 and J is TRBJ1-1; 7 nucleotides align to TRBD1. The CDR3 spans 16 residues. With V trimmed by 4 bases and J by 0 bases, 9 bases remained unmatched. Germline values: CDR1 SGHRS, CDR2 YFSETQ. Written as DNA, the CDR3 is TGCGCCAGCAGCGCCTATTTACAGGGGATGAACACTGAAGCTTTCTTT. Translated: CASSAYLQGMNTEAFF.

V and J are TRBV6-5 and TRBJ1-3; D is undetermined. Looked up from germline, CDR1 is MNHEY and CDR2 is SVGAGI. The V end was cut by 6 bases, the J end by 2 bases, with 11 bases between. The CDR3 extends over 14 amino acids. The CDR3 DNA reads as TGTGCCAGCAGATTTCCGGTCACTGGAAACACCATATATTTT. This gives the protein CASRFPVTGNTIYF.

A single count supports this clone. The rearrangement joins TRBV30 to TRBJ1-1, with TRBD1 as a possible D gene (6 bases). Per germline, CDR1 GTSNPN and CDR2 SVGIG (reference sequence). The ends were cut back, 5 bases at V and 1 base at J, with 14 bases in the middle. The CDR3 is 14 amino acids. Here the CDR3 DNA reads TGTGCCTGGGAAACAGGACAGACGAACACTGAAGCTTTCTTT. Its protein product is CAWETGQTNTEAFF.

V is TRBV10-3 and J is TRBJ1-2; 7 bases fit TRBD1. The junction had 0 bases not matched to a gene; V was cut back by 2 bases and J by 6 bases. This CDR3 comprises 12 residues. Germline CDR1 reads ENHRY; CDR2 reads SYGVKD. In DNA, the CDR3 is TGTGCCATCAGTGAGACAGGGGATGGCTACACCTTC. This encodes CAISETGDGYTF.

The chain joins TRBV6-6 to TRBJ2-7, with 7 bases identical to TRBD1. The CDR3 totals 12 residues. From germline, CDR1 is MNHNY and CDR2 SVGAGI (reference sequence). The trim removed 5 bases at V and 10 bases at J, leaving 8 bases unmatched. The CDR3 DNA reads TGTGCCAGCAGTCGCCTCGGACAGGAACAGTACTTC. Translating it yields CASSRLGQEQYF.

Comments on this clone: At one of its ends the junction is not consistent with the germline gene, which may arise from a read error. The genes are TRBV7-2 and TRBJ1-2; 9 bases fit TRBD1. The CDR3 loop spans 17 amino acids. Germline V lookup: CDR1 SGHTA, CDR2 FQGNSA. The CDR3 nucleotides are TGTGCCAGCAGCTTATTAGGTGGGACAGGGAAGGACTATGGCTACCCCTTC. Amino acid sequence: CASSLLGGTGKDYGYPF.

This chain uses TRBV7-3 with TRBJ2-2; 8 positions match TRBD2. There are 16 residues in the CDR3. J was trimmed by 4 bases and V by 5 bases; bases with no gene match: 9. The germline V gene has CDR1 SGHTA and CDR2 FQGTGA. CDR3 amino acids: CASSHLGGAVTGELFF. The CDR3, as DNA: TGTGCCAGCAGCCACCTCGGGGGGGCGGTCACCGGGGAGCTGTTTTTT.

This rearrangement joins TRBV10-3 to TRBJ2-1; 8 positions agree with TRBD1. CDR3 length equals 13 residues. Looked up from germline, CDR1 is ENHRY and CDR2 is SYGVKD. Trimming at V came to 5 bases and at J to 6 bases, leaving 3 bases not matched to a gene. CDR3 nucleotides: TGTGCCATCAGTCCGGACAGGGCCAATGAGCAGTTCTTC. As protein: CAISPDRANEQFF.

This sequence joins TRBV2 and TRBJ2-7; perhaps TRBD1 as D (6 bases). Germline V gives CDR1 SNHLY, CDR2 FYNNEI. The CDR3 contains 13 residues. V was trimmed by 7 bases and J by 3 bases, leaving 13 bases between them. CDR3 region: CASKGDLGYEQYF. The CDR3, as DNA: TGTGCCAGCAAGGGGGATCTGGGCTACGAGCAGTACTTC.

The rearrangement links TRBV6-6 to TRBJ2-5, with 7 bases aligning to TRBD1. V lost 3 bases, J lost 2 bases, and 9 bases stayed unmatched. The V gene's germline CDR1 is MNHNY and CDR2 SVGAGI (reference sequence). The CDR3 sequence is 16 residues long. CDR3 protein: CASSYRQGSQQETQYF. CDR3 nucleotides: TGTGCCAGCAGTTATCGACAGGGAAGCCAACAAGAGACCCAGTACTTC.

The table lists this clone with a few counts. The V gene is TRBV11-2, the J gene TRBJ2-1; 7 bases are a match to TRBD2. Germline V gene sequence: CDR1 SGHAT, CDR2 FQNNGV. V trimming: 4 bases; J trimming: 12 bases; junction bases outside the gene matches: 12. The CDR3 covers 14 residues. CDR3 sequence: CASSSARAGLSQFF. The CDR3 bases are TGTGCCAGCAGCTCAGCAAGAGCGGGACTCTCGCAGTTCTTC.

This chain connects TRBV6-6 to TRBJ1-5, with D possibly being TRBD1 (5 bases). This CDR3 region has 12 residues. V gave up 6 bases and J gave up 2 bases, with 5 bases separating them. Germline V lookup: CDR1 MNHNY, CDR2 SVGAGI (reference sequence). CDR3 sequence: CASRTGNQPQHF. The CDR3, as DNA: TGTGCCAGCAGGACAGGCAATCAGCCCCAGCATTTT.

In this sample, this clone turned up once. The chain employs TRBV6-5 and TRBJ2-7; a possible D gene is TRBD1 (6 bases). Trimming left V 4 bases short and J 3 bases short, with 13 bases between. The CDR3 is 14 amino acids. The germline V gene has CDR1 MNHEY and CDR2 SVGAGI. The CDR3 loop reads CASSSQGRNYEQYF. The CDR3 DNA is TGTGCCAGCAGTTCCCAGGGGAGAAACTACGAGCAGTACTTC.

This chain connects TRBV7-2 to TRBJ2-3, with 8 bases lining up with TRBD2. V lost 4 bases, J lost 0 bases, and 9 bases stayed unmatched. The germline V gene has CDR1 SGHTA and CDR2 FQGNSA. The CDR3 totals 17 residues. The CDR3 loop is CASSSRGSGASTDTQYF. CDR3 coding DNA: TGTGCCAGCAGCTCCCGGGGTAGCGGGGCTAGCACAGATACGCAGTATTTT.

The chain is built from TRBV7-6 and TRBJ2-2; 10 bases match TRBD2. Germline lookup yields CDR1 SGHVS and CDR2 FNYEAQ. The CDR3 is made up of 16 amino acids. Unmatched junction bases numbered 2, after V lost 3 bases and J lost 1 base. CDR3 nucleotides: TGTGCCAGCAGCTTCAGACTAGCGGGGAACACCGGGGAGCTGTTTTTT. Protein sequence: CASSFRLAGNTGELFF.

The rearrangement uses TRBV30 and TRBJ1-4, with D possibly being TRBD1 (5 bases). CDR3 length equals 12 residues. Germline V CDR1 and CDR2: GTSNPN, SVGIG (reference sequence). Trimming pared 5 bases from V and 8 bases from J, leaving 12 bases between. In nucleotides, the CDR3 is TGTGCCTGGGCAGACAGTGGCGAAAAACTGTTTTTT. It encodes CAWADSGEKLFF.